The present TCR beta chain was sequenced within a study of T cell changes during pregnancy in multiple sclerosis. The CDR3 is 15 amino acids. After removal of 5 bases from V and 4 bases from J, the junction contained 7 bases not matched to a gene. Per germline, CDR1 SGHTA and CDR2 FQGNSA. Repertoires were generated with immunoSEQ multiplex PCR, while TCRdb's copy carries only in-frame clones and drops some. The sample holds around 77,000 clones; roughly 89% are singletons and the top ten take roughly 0.7%. The V and J genes are TRBV7-2 and TRBJ2-1; 8 bases are a match to TRBD2. The sequence was obtained from a female donor in good health, enrolled as a control in a pregnancy study. The input for sequencing was peripheral blood, taken in the third trimester of pregnancy. In DNA form, the CDR3 reads TGTGCCAGCAGCCCGGGGGGGGAGGGATACAATGAGCAGTTCTTC. Translated: CASSPGGEGYNEQFF.